This is a list of T cell receptor beta chains from one sample in a study of Ad26.COV2.S vaccination and SARS-CoV-2 variants. Sequencing used immunoSEQ multiplex PCR; TCRdb keeps in-frame clones, though not all of them. The sample contains about 420,000 clones, around 87% of which appear only once. This specimen was peripheral blood, taken in a trial of Ad26.COV2.S vaccine versus placebo. The receptors derive from a person between 18 and 60 years old who received the Ad26.COV2.S COVID-19 vaccine or a placebo. Each CDR3 is given with its conserved first and last residue. Each record gives: D gene, V gene, clone size, J gene, CDR3 DNA, CDR3 protein. The D gene is left open where the match is weak. Some rows mark clone size as missing; the rest say once, few, many or name a class of expanded clone.

d_gene: TRBD1; v_gene: TRBV12-3/TRBV12-4; abundance: .; j_gene: TRBJ1-1; CDR3nt: TGTGCTGTTAGACCAGGGGGCGATCCTGAAGCTTTCTTT; CDR3aa: CAVRPGGDPEAFF
d_gene: .; v_gene: TRBV30; abundance: .; j_gene: TRBJ2-1; CDR3nt: TGTGCCTGGAGTCTCGGACGTGACAATGAGCAGTTCTTC; CDR3aa: CAWSLGRDNEQFF
d_gene: TRBD2; v_gene: TRBV27; abundance: .; j_gene: TRBJ2-1; CDR3nt: TGTGCCAGCAGTTTTTTACTAGCGGGGGGGAGCTCCTACAATGAGCAGTTCTTC; CDR3aa: CASSFLLAGGSSYNEQFF
d_gene: .; v_gene: TRBV5-1; abundance: .; j_gene: TRBJ2-7; CDR3nt: TGCGCCAGCAGCAGGCGGACTAAATCCTACGAGCAGTACTTC; CDR3aa: CASSRRTKSYEQYF
d_gene: .; v_gene: TRBV25-1; abundance: .; j_gene: TRBJ2-3; CDR3nt: TGTGCCAGCAGTGAAGGGCGGTCGAGCACAGATACGCAGTATTTT; CDR3aa: CASSEGRSSTDTQYF
d_gene: .; v_gene: TRBV29-1; abundance: .; j_gene: TRBJ1-4; CDR3nt: TGCAGCGCTTTTGGGCCTAATGAAAAACTGTTTTTT; CDR3aa: CSAFGPNEKLFF
d_gene: TRBD2; v_gene: TRBV2; abundance: .; j_gene: TRBJ2-7; CDR3nt: TGTGCCAGCAGTGGAGCCGAGGGAGGGGCCGCGTACTTC; CDR3aa: CASSGAEGGAAYF
d_gene: .; v_gene: TRBV5-4; abundance: .; j_gene: TRBJ1-1; CDR3nt: TGTGCCAGCAGCCGGGGAAGGTCCGTCACTGAAGCTTTCTTT; CDR3aa: CASSRGRSVTEAFF
d_gene: TRBD1; v_gene: TRBV7-9; abundance: .; j_gene: TRBJ1-6; CDR3nt: TGTGCCAGCCGGGACAGGGAATCACCCCTCCACTTT; CDR3aa: CASRDRESPLHF
d_gene: .; v_gene: TRBV7-9; abundance: once; j_gene: TRBJ1-2; CDR3nt: TGTGCCAGCAGCAGGAAGGAAGGCTATGGCTACACCTTC; CDR3aa: CASSRKEGYGYTF
d_gene: .; v_gene: TRBV28; abundance: .; j_gene: TRBJ1-2; CDR3nt: TGTGCCAGCAGTCACGGGACGGACTATGGCTACACCTTC; CDR3aa: CASSHGTDYGYTF
d_gene: .; v_gene: TRBV28; abundance: .; j_gene: TRBJ1-6; CDR3nt: TGTGCCAGCAGTTTCCGGTTAAATTCACCCCTCCACTTT; CDR3aa: CASSFRLNSPLHF
d_gene: .; v_gene: TRBV9; abundance: few; j_gene: TRBJ2-7; CDR3nt: TGTGCCAGCAGCCTTTATTCCGGGGAGGGGGACGAGCAGTACTTC; CDR3aa: CASSLYSGEGDEQYF
d_gene: TRBD1; v_gene: TRBV7-8; abundance: .; j_gene: TRBJ1-2; CDR3nt: TGTGCCAGCAGCTTTGGGACAGGGAACTATGGCTACACCTTC; CDR3aa: CASSFGTGNYGYTF
d_gene: .; v_gene: TRBV7-3; abundance: .; j_gene: TRBJ2-3; CDR3nt: TGTGCCAGCAGCGAGATGGGGAGCACAGATACGCAGTATTTT; CDR3aa: CASSEMGSTDTQYF
d_gene: TRBD2; v_gene: TRBV11-2; abundance: .; j_gene: TRBJ2-4; CDR3nt: TGTGCCAGCAGCCGACGGACTAGCGGGGAGTATTCCAAAAACATTCAGTACTTC; CDR3aa: CASSRRTSGEYSKNIQYF
d_gene: .; v_gene: TRBV19; abundance: few; j_gene: TRBJ2-1; CDR3nt: TGTGCCAGTAGTATGGCGGGCAGCTCCTACAATGAGCAGTTCTTC; CDR3aa: CASSMAGSSYNEQFF
d_gene: TRBD2; v_gene: TRBV5-1; abundance: once; j_gene: TRBJ2-5; CDR3nt: TGCGCCAGCAGCTTTTCCGGGGAGGGGACCCAGTACTTC; CDR3aa: CASSFSGEGTQYF
d_gene: .; v_gene: TRBV5-1; abundance: .; j_gene: TRBJ2-3; CDR3nt: TGCGCCAGCAGCTTGTTCGTCACAGATACGCAGTATTTT; CDR3aa: CASSLFVTDTQYF
d_gene: TRBD2; v_gene: TRBV11-3; abundance: .; j_gene: TRBJ2-7; CDR3nt: TGTGCCAGCAGCCTCGGGAGGGACGAGCAGTACTTC; CDR3aa: CASSLGRDEQYF